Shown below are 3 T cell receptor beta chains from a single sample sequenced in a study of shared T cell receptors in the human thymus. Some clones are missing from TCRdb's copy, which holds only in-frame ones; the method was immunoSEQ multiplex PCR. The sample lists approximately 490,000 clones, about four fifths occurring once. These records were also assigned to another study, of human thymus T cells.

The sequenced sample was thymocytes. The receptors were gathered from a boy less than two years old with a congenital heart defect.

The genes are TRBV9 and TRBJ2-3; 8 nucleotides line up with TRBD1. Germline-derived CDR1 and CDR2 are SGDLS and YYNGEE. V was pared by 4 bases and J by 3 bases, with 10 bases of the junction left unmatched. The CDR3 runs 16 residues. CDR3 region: CASSPRQGAWTDTQYF. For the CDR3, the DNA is TGTGCCAGCAGCCCTCGGCAGGGGGCATGGACAGATACGCAGTATTTT.

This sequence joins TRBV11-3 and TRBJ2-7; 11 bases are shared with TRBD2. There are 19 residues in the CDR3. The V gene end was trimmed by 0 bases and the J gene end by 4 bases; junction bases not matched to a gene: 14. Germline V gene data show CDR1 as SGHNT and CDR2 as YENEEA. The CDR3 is CASSLEGARLAGGFYEQYF. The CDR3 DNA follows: TGTGCCAGCAGCTTAGAGGGGGCCAGGCTAGCGGGAGGTTTTTACGAGCAGTACTTC.

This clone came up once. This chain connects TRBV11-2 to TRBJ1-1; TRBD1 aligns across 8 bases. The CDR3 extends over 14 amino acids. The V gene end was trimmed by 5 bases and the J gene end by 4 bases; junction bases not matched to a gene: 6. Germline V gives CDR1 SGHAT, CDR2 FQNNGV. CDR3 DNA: TGTGCCAGCAGCAATGACAGGGGAGGCACTGAAGCTTTCTTT. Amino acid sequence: CASSNDRGGTEAFF.